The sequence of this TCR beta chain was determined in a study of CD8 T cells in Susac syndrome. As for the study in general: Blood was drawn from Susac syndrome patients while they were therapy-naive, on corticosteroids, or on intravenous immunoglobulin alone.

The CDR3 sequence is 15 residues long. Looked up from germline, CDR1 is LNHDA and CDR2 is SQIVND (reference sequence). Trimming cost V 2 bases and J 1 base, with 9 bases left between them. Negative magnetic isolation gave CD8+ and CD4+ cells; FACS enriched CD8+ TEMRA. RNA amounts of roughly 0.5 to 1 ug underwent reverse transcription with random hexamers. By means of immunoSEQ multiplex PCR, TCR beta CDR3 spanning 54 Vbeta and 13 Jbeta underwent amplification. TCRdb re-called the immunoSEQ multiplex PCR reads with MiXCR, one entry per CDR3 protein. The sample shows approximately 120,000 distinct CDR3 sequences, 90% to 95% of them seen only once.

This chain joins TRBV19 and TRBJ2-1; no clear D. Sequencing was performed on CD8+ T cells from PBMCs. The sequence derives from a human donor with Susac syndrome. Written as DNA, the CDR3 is TGTGCCAGTAGTATAACGATGGTTTCCTACAATGAGCAGTTCTTC. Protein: CASSITMVSYNEQFF.